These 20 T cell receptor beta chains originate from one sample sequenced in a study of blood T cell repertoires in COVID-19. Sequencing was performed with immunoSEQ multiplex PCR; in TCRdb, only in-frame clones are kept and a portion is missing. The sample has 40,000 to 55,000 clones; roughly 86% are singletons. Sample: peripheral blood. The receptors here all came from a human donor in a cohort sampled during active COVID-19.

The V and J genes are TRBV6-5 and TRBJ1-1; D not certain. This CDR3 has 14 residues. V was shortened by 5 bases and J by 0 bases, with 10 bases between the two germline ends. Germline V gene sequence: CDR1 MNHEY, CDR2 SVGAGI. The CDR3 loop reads CASSRDNMNTEAFF. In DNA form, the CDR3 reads TGTGCCAGCAGTAGAGACAATATGAACACTGAAGCTTTCTTT.

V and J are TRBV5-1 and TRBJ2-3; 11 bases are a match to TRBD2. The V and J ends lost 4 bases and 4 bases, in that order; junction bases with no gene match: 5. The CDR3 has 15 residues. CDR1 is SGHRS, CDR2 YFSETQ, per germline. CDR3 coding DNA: TGCGCCAGCAGCGTGACTAGCGGGGTTGCAGATACGCAGTATTTT. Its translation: CASSVTSGVADTQYF.

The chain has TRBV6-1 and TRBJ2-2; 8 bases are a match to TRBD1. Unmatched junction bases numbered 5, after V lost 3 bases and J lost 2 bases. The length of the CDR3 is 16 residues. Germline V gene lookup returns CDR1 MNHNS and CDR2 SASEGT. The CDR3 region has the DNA TGTGCCAGCAGTGAGCGGACAGGGAAAAACACCGGGGAGCTGTTTTTT. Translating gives CASSERTGKNTGELFF.

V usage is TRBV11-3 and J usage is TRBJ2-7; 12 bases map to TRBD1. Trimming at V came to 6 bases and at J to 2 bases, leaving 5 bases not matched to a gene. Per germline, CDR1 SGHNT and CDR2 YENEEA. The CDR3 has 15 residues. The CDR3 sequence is CASREGQGAPYEQYF. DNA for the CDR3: TGTGCCAGCAGGGAGGGACAGGGGGCTCCCTACGAGCAGTACTTC.

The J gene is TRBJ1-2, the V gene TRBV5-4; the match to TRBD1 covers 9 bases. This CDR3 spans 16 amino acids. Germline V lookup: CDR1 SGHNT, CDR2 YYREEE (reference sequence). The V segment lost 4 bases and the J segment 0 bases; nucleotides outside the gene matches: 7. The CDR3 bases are TGTGCCAGCAGCCCGGGACAGGGCCCCACTAACTATGGCTACACCTTC. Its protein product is CASSPGQGPTNYGYTF.

The CDR3 sequence is CASTPLAGSHNEQFF. CDR3 coding DNA: TGTGCCAGTACTCCCCTAGCGGGATCCCACAATGAGCAGTTCTTC. The chain links TRBV19 to TRBJ2-1, with 9 bases fitting TRBD2. The CDR3 has 15 amino acids. The junction had 9 bases not matched to a gene; V was cut back by 7 bases and J by 5 bases. Germline assignment: CDR1 LNHDA and CDR2 SQIVND (reference sequence).

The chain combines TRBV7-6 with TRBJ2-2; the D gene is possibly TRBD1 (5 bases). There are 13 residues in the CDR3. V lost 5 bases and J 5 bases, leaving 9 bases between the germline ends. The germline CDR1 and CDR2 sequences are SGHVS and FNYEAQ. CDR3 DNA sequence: TGTGCCAGCAGCCAACAGGCTACCGGGGAGCTGTTTTTT. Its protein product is CASSQQATGELFF.

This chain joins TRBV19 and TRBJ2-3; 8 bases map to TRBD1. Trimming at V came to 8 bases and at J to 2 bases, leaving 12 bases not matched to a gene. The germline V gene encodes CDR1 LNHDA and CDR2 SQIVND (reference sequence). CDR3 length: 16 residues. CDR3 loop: CASSPDRGVNTDTQYF. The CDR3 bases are TGTGCCAGTTCCCCCGACAGGGGCGTTAACACAGATACGCAGTATTTT.

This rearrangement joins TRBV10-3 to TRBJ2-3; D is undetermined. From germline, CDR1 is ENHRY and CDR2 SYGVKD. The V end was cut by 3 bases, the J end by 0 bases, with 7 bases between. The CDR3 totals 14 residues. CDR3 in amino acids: CAISELASTDTQYF. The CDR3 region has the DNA TGTGCCATCAGTGAACTTGCGAGCACAGATACGCAGTATTTT.

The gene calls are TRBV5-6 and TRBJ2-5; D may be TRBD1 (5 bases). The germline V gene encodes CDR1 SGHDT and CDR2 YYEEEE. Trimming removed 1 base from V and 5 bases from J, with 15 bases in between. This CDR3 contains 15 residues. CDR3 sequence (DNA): TGTGCCAGCAGCTTGTGGTTGGGGCCCGGGGAGACCCAGTACTTC. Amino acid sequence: CASSLWLGPGETQYF.

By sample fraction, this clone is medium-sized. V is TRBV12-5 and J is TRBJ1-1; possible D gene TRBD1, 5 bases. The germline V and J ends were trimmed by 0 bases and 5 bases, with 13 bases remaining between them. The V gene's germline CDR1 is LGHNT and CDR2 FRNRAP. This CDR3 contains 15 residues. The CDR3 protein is CASGLVQWTPTEAFF. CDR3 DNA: TGTGCTAGTGGTTTGGTACAGTGGACACCTACTGAAGCTTTCTTT.

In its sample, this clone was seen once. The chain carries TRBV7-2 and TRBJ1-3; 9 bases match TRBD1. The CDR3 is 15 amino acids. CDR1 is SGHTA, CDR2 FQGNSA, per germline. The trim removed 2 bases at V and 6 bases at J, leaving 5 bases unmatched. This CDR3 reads CASSLLGQGQNTIYF. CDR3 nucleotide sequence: TGTGCCAGCAGCTTACTTGGACAGGGGCAAAACACCATATATTTT. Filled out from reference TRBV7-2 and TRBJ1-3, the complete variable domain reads GAGVSQSPSNKVTEKGKDVELRCDPISGHTALYWYRQSLGQGLEFLIYFQGNSAPDKSGLPSDRFSAERTGGSVSTLTIQRTQQEDSAVYLCASSLLGQGQNTIYFGEGSWLTVV.

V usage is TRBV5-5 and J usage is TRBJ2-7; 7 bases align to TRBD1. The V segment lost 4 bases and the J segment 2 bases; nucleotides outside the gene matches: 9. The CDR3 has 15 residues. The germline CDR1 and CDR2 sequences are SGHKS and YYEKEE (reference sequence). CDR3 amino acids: CASSAPDRDPYEQYF. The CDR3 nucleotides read TGTGCCAGCAGCGCACCTGACAGGGATCCCTACGAGCAGTACTTC.

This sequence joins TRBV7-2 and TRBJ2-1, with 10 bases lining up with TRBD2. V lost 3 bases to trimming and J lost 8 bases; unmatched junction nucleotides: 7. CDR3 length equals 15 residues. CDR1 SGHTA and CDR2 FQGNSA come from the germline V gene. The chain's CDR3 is CASSFGISGGYEQFF. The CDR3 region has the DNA TGTGCCAGCAGCTTTGGAATTAGCGGGGGGTATGAGCAGTTCTTC. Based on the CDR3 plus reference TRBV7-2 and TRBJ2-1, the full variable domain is GAGVSQSPSNKVTEKGKDVELRCDPISGHTALYWYRQSLGQGLEFLIYFQGNSAPDKSGLPSDRFSAERTGGSVSTLTIQRTQQEDSAVYLCASSFGISGGYEQFFGPGTRLTVL.

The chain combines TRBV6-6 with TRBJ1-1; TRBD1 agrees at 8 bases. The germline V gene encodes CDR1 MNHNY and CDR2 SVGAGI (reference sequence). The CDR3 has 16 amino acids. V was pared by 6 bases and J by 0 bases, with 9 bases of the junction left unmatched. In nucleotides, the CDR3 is TGTGCCAGCAGGGACAGGGCCCGTCAGATGAACACTGAAGCTTTCTTT. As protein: CASRDRARQMNTEAFF.

The CDR3 sequence is CASRTSGSFHEQYF. In DNA form, the CDR3 reads TGCGCCAGCAGGACCTCCGGGAGTTTTCACGAGCAGTACTTC. V gene TRBV5-1 combines with J gene TRBJ2-7; tentative D call: TRBD2 (6 bases). The CDR3 totals 14 residues. V shed 5 bases and J shed 5 bases, with 17 bases lying between them. Looked up from germline, CDR1 is SGHRS and CDR2 is YFSETQ.

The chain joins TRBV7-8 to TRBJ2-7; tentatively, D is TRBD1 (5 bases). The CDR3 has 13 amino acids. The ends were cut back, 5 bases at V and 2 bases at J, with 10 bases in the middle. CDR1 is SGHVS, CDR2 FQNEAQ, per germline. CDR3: CASSRQITYEQYF. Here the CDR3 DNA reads TGTGCCAGCAGCAGACAGATAACCTACGAGCAGTACTTC.

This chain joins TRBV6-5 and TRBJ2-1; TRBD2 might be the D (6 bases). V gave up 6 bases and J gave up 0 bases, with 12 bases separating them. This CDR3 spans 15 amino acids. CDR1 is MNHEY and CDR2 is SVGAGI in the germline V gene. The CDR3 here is CASSKDGGSYNEQFF. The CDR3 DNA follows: TGTGCCAGCAGCAAGGACGGGGGCTCCTACAATGAGCAGTTCTTC.

CDR3 bases: TGTGCCAGCAGCTTAGCGGCGTTGGGGGGTTACGAGCAGTACTTC. Its translation: CASSLAALGGYEQYF. J is TRBJ2-7 and V is TRBV7-2; possible D gene TRBD2, 6 bases. The CDR3 sequence is 15 residues long. CDR1 and CDR2 (germline): SGHTA, FQGNSA. V shed 0 bases and J shed 4 bases, with 13 bases lying between them. The whole variable domain, filled in from reference TRBV7-2 and TRBJ2-7, reads GAGVSQSPSNKVTEKGKDVELRCDPISGHTALYWYRQSLGQGLEFLIYFQGNSAPDKSGLPSDRFSAERTGGSVSTLTIQRTQQEDSAVYLCASSLAALGGYEQYFGPGTRLTVT.

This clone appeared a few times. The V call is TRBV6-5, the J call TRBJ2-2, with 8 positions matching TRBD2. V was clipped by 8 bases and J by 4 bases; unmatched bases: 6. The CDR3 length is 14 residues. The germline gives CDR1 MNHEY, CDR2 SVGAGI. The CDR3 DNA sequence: TGTGCCAGCCGGGAGGGGTCCCTCACCGGGGAGCTGTTTTTT. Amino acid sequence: CASREGSLTGELFF.